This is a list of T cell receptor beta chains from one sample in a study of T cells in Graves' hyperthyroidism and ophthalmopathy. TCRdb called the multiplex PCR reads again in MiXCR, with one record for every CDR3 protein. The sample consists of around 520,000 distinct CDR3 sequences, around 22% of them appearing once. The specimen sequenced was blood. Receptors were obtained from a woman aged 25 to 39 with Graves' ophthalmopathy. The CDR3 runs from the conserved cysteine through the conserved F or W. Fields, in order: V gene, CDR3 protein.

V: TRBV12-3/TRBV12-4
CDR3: CASSFFPGGGETQYF

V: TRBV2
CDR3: CASGQGRGRETQYF

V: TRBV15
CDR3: CATSRDLGSSSPLHF

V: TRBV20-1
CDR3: CSARGPPGLQETQYF

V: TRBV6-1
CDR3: CASIYRVGDTEAFF

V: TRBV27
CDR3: CASRGYQQETQYF

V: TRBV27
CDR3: CASTLRWTGGSYEQYF

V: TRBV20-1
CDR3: CSATQGPSNQPQHF

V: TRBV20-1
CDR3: CSARPGQGFQETQYF

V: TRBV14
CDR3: CASSQGSYLTYEQYF

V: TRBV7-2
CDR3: CASSPRLAGVSEQYF

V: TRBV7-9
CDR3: CASSSDRGRDQPQHF

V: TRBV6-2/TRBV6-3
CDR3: CASSRTSGGLETQYF

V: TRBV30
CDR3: CAWSVWDRFVNTEAFF

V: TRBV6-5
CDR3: CASSYSMTVYNSPLHF

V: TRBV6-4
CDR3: CASSDPTGTGMNTEAFF

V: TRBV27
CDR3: CASRPRQGNYGYTF

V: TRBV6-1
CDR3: CASSPSGQGAREAFF